A single T cell receptor (beta chain) is shown here with its context. What it binds is unknown. Noted treatment: roughly 20 received Ad26.COV2.S at low or high dose, single or two shots; about 5 received placebo; per-sample allocation not given. The samples date from day 63 after the first vaccine or placebo injection. CDR1 is SGDLS and CDR2 is YYNGEE in the germline V gene. CDR3 length equals 15 residues. V shed 3 bases and J 1 base; nucleotides not matched to a gene: 3. TCRdb's table, derived via immunoSEQ multiplex PCR, lists solely in-frame clones and lacks some. The data show around 250,000 clones, with around 90% seen just once and just under 3% held by the top ten. This specimen belongs to a study of Ad26.COV2.S vaccination and SARS-CoV-2 variants. Study outcomes and limitations: Non-spike TCR breadth did not differ much between vaccine and placebo recipients.

V usage is TRBV9 and J usage is TRBJ1-1, with 10 nucleotides matching TRBD1. Sequences were derived from peripheral blood, sampled in a trial of Ad26.COV2.S vaccine versus placebo. The sequence was obtained from a person between 18 and 60 years old who received the Ad26.COV2.S COVID-19 vaccine or a placebo. In DNA, the CDR3 is TGTGCCAGCAGCGCACGGACAGGGGGGAACACTGAAGCTTTCTTT. Its translation is CASSARTGGNTEAFF.